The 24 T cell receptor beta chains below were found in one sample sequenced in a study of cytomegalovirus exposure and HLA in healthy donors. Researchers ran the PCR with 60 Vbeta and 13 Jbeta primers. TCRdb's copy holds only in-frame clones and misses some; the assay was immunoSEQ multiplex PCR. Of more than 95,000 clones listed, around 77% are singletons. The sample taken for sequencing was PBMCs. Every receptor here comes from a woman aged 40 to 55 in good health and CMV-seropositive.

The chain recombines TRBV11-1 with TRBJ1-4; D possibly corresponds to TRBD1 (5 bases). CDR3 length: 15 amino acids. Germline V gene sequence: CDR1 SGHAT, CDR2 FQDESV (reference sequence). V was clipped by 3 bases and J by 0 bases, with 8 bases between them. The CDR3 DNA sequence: TGTGCCAGCAGCTTGACGGGGGCAACTAATGAAAAACTGTTTTTT. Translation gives CASSLTGATNEKLFF.

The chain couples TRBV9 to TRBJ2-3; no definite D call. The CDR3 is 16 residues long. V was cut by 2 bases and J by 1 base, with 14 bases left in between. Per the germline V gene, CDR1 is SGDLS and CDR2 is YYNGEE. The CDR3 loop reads CASSVRRVAGTDTQYF. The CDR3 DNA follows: TGTGCCAGCAGCGTTCGCCGGGTAGCCGGCACAGATACGCAGTATTTT. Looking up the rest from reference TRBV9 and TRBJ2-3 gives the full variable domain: DSGVTQTPKHLITATGQRVTLRCSPRSGDLSVYWYQQSLDQGLQFLIQYYNGEERAKGNILERFSAQQFPDLHSELNLSSLELGDSALYFCASSVRRVAGTDTQYFGPGTRLTVL.

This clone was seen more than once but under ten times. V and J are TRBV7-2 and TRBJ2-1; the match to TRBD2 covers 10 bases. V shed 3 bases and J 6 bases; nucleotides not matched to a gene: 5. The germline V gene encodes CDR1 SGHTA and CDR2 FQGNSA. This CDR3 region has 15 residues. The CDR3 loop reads CASSFAGLARNEQFF. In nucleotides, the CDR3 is TGTGCCAGCAGCTTTGCGGGACTAGCGCGCAATGAGCAGTTCTTC.

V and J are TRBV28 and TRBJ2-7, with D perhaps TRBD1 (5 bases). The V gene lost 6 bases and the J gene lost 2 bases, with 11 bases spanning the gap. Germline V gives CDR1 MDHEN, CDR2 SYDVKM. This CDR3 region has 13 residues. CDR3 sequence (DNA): TGTGCCAGCAGAGACAGTCGGACCTACGAGCAGTACTTC. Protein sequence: CASRDSRTYEQYF. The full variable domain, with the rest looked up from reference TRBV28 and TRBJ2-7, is DVKVTQSSRYLVKRTGEKVFLECVQDMDHENMFWYRQDPGLGLRLIYFSYDVKMKEKGDIPEGYSVSREKKERFSLILESASTNQTSMYLCASRDSRTYEQYFGPGTRLTVT.

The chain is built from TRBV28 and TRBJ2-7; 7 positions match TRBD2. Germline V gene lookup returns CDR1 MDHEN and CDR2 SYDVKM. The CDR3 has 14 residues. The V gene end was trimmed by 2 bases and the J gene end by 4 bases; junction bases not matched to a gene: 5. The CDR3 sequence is CASSLRLADYEQYF. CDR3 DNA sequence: TGTGCCAGCAGTTTACGACTAGCCGATTACGAGCAGTACTTC.

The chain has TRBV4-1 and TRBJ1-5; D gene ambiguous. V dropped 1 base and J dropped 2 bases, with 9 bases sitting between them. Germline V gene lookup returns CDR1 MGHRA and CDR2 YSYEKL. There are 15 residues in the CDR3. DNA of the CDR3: TGCGCCAGCAGCCAAGTTGGGGAGGGCAATCAGCCCCAGCATTTT. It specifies CASSQVGEGNQPQHF.

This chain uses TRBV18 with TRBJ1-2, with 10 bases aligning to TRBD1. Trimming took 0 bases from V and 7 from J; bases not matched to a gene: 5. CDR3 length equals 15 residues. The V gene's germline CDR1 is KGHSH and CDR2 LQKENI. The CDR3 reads CASSPPGQGLVGYTF. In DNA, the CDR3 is TGTGCCAGCTCACCACCGGGACAGGGGTTGGTTGGCTACACCTTC.

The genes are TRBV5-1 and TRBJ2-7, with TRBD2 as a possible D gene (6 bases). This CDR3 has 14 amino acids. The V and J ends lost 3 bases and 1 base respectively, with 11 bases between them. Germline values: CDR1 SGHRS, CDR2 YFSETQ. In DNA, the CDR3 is TGCGCCAGCAGCTCGGGGACTTTATCCTACGAGCAGTACTTC. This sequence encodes CASSSGTLSYEQYF.

CDR3 residues: CASSFRLARQETQYF. CDR3 DNA: TGTGCCAGCAGCTTCAGACTAGCGCGACAAGAGACCCAGTACTTC. The chain is built from TRBV5-4 and TRBJ2-5, with TRBD2 matching over 8 bases. Germline V CDR1 and CDR2: SGHNT, YYREEE (reference sequence). J lost 2 bases, V lost 2 bases, and 5 bases had no gene match. The CDR3 consists of 15 residues. Supplemented by reference TRBV5-4 and TRBJ2-5, the full variable domain reads ETGVTQSPTHLIKTRGQQVTLRCSSQSGHNTVSWYQQALGQGPQFIFQYYREEENGRGNFPPRFSGLQFPNYSSELNVNALELDDSALYLCASSFRLARQETQYFGPGTRLLVL.

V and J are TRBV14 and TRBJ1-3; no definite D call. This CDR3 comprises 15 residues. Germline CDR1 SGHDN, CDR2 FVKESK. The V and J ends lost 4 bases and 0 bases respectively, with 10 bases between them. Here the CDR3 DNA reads TGTGCCAGCAGCCGAAAAACGGTCTCTGGAAACACCATATATTTT. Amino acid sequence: CASSRKTVSGNTIYF. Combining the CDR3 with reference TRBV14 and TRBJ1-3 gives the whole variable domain EAGVTQFPSHSVIEKGQTVTLRCDPISGHDNLYWYRRVMGKEIKFLLHFVKESKQDESGMPNNRFLAERTGGTYSTLKVQPAELEDSGVYFCASSRKTVSGNTIYFGEGSWLTVV.

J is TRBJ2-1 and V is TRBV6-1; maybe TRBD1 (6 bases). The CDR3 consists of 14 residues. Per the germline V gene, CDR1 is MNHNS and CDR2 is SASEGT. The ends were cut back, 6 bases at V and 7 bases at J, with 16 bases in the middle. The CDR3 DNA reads TGTGCCAGCAGATTGTCTTCCAGGGGAAATGAGCAGTTCTTC. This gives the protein CASRLSSRGNEQFF.

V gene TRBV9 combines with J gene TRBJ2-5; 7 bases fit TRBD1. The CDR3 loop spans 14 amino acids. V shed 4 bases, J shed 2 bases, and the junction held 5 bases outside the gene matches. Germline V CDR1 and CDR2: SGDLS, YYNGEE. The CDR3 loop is CASSFRQGQETQYF. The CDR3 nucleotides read TGTGCCAGCAGCTTCCGACAGGGTCAAGAGACCCAGTACTTC.

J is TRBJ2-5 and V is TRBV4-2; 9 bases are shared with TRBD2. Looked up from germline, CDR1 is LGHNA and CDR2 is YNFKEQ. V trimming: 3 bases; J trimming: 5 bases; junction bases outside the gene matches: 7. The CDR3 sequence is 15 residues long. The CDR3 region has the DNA TGTGCCAGCAGCCATAGCGGGGGAGTTGAGGAGACCCAGTACTTC. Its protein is CASSHSGGVEETQYF.

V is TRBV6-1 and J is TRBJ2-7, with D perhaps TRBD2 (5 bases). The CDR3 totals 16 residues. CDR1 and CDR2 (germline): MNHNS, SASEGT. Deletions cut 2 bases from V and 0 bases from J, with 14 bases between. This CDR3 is CASSESGFRGSYEQYF. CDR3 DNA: TGTGCCAGCAGTGAATCGGGGTTTCGGGGCTCCTACGAGCAGTACTTC.

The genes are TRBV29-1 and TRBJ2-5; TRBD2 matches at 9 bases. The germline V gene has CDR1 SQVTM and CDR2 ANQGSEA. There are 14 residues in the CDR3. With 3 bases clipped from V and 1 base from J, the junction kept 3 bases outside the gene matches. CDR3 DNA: TGCAGCGTTGACCTAGCGGGACCCCAAGAGACCCAGTACTTC. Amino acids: CSVDLAGPQETQYF.

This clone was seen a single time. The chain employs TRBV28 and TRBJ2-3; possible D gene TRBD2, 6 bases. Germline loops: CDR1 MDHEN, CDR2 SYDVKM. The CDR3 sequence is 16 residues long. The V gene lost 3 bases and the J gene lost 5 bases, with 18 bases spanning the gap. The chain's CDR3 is CASSFFHLRDRDTQYF. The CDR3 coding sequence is TGTGCCAGCAGTTTTTTTCATTTGCGGGATAGAGATACGCAGTATTTT.

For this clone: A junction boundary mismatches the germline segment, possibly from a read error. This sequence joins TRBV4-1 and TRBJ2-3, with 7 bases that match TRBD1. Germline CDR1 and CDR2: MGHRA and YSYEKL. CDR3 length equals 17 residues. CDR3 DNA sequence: TGCGCCAGCAGCCTGACAGGGAAGTTTTTCGGCACAGATACGCGGTATTTT. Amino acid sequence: CASSLTGKFFGTDTRYF.

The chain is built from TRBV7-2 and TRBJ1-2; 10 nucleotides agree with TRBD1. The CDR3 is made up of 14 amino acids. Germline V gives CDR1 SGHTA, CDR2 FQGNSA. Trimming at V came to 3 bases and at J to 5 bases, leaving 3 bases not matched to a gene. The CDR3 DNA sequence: TGTGCCAGCAGCTTTCCGGGACAGGGGTATGGCTACACCTTC. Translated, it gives CASSFPGQGYGYTF.

Written as DNA, the CDR3 is TGTGCCAGCAGTTACGAGCGGGGGGTCCAGCCCCAGCATTTT. Encoded protein: CASSYERGVQPQHF. V and J are TRBV27 and TRBJ1-5; D is perhaps TRBD1 (5 bases). Trimming took off 4 bases at V and 7 bases at J, with 14 bases between the two ends. The germline V gene encodes CDR1 MNHEY and CDR2 SMNVEV (reference sequence). CDR3 size: 14 residues.

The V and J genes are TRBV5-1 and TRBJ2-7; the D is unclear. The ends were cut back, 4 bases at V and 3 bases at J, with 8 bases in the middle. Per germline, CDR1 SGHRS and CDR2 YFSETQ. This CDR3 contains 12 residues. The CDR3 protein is CASSLQNYEQYF. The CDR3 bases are TGCGCCAGCAGCCTACAGAACTACGAGCAGTACTTC. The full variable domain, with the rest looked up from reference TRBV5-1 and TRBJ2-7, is KAGVTQTPRYLIKTRGQQVTLSCSPISGHRSVSWYQQTPGQGLQFLFEYFSETQRNKGNFPGRFSGRQFSNSRSEMNVSTLELGDSALYLCASSLQNYEQYFGPGTRLTVT.

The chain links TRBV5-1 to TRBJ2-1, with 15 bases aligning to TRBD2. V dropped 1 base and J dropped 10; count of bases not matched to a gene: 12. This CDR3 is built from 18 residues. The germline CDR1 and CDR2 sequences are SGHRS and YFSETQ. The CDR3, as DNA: TGCGCCAGCAGCTTGTCCGGGACTAGCGGGAGGTTTCTGGGGGAGCAGTTCTTC. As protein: CASSLSGTSGRFLGEQFF.

CDR3 DNA: TGCGCCAGCAGCCAAGAACGGCGGATTAATGAAAAACTGTTTTTT. It codes for CASSQERRINEKLFF. The J gene is TRBJ1-4, the V gene TRBV4-1, with D unclear. The CDR3 length is 15 residues. Germline V CDR1 and CDR2: MGHRA, YSYEKL. The ends were cut back, 0 bases at V and 4 bases at J, with 9 bases in the middle.

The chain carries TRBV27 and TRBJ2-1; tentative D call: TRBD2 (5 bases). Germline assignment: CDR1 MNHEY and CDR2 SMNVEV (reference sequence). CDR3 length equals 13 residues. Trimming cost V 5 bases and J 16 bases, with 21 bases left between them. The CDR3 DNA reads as TGTGCCAGCAGTCTATATCGGACTGCTGGGCGATTCTTC. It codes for CASSLYRTAGRFF.

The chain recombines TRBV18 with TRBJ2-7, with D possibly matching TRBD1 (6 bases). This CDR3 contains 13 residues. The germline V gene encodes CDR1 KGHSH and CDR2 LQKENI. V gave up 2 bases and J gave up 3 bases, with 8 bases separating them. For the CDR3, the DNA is TGTGCCAGCTCACCAAAACAGGGCTACGAGCAGTACTTC. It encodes CASSPKQGYEQYF.